This T cell receptor beta chain appears in the sequencing data of a study of blood T cell repertoires in COVID-19. Sequenced by immunoSEQ multiplex PCR; TCRdb stores in-frame clones only, minus some. The sample includes about 280,000 clones, roughly 87% of them seen just once. CDR3 length: 12 amino acids. The V and J ends lost 3 bases and 11 bases respectively, with 13 bases between them. CDR1 is SGHTA, CDR2 FQGNSA, per germline. The sequencing input was peripheral blood. The chain is built from TRBV7-2 and TRBJ2-5, with TRBD2 as a possible D gene (6 bases). The receptor comes from a woman in her 50s who had recovered from COVID-19. The CDR3 DNA follows: TGTGCCAGCAGCTTCGTACTAGCTAAGCAGTACTTC. Amino acid sequence: CASSFVLAKQYF.